A single sample is the source of the 26 T cell receptor beta chains below, sequenced in a study of blood T cell repertoires in COVID-19. Here immunoSEQ multiplex PCR was the method, and the copy in TCRdb shows in-frame clones only, minus some. The sample holds about 170,000 clones, more than 80% seen once. Material for sequencing was PBMCs or T cells enriched from blood (not recorded which). These receptors originate from a man in his fifties who had recovered from COVID-19.

V is TRBV12-3 or TRBV12-4 and J is TRBJ1-1; perhaps TRBD1 as D (5 bases). The ends were cut back, 5 bases at V and 8 bases at J, with 12 bases in the middle. This CDR3 contains 12 residues. The CDR3 DNA reads TGTGCCAGCAGTCCAGGACACCTAGAAGCTTTCTTT. It codes for CASSPGHLEAFF.

V usage is TRBV12-3 or TRBV12-4 and J usage is TRBJ1-2, with D uncertain. This CDR3 contains 13 residues. V lost 5 bases, J lost 4 bases, and 11 bases lay in between. CDR3: CASSTGVVYGYTF. In nucleotides, the CDR3 is TGTGCCAGCAGTACCGGTGTTGTCTATGGCTACACCTTC.

V and J are TRBV5-1 and TRBJ2-3, with 7 bases that match TRBD2. V gave up 0 bases and J gave up 11 bases; unmatched junction bases: 6. Germline loops: CDR1 SGHRS, CDR2 YFSETQ. This CDR3 has 13 residues. The CDR3 nucleotides read TGCGCCAGCAGCTTGGAGCTGGGCGGGGGGCAGTATTTT. This codes for CASSLELGGGQYF. The full variable domain, in which reference TRBV5-1 and TRBJ2-3 provide the parts outside the CDR3, is KAGVTQTPRYLIKTRGQQVTLSCSPISGHRSVSWYQQTPGQGLQFLFEYFSETQRNKGNFPGRFSGRQFSNSRSEMNVSTLELGDSALYLCASSLELGGGQYFGPGTRLTVL.

This chain links TRBV4-2 with TRBJ1-1, with D perhaps TRBD1 (5 bases). The germline V gene encodes CDR1 LGHNA and CDR2 YNFKEQ. The CDR3 length is 13 residues. V was pared by 5 bases and J by 0 bases, with 7 bases between. The CDR3 DNA is TGTGCCAGCAGCTCAGGGCTGAACACTGAAGCTTTCTTT. The encoded protein is CASSSGLNTEAFF.

This rearrangement joins TRBV6-5 to TRBJ1-2, with 9 bases that match TRBD1. CDR3 length equals 12 residues. Losses at the gene ends were 11 bases for V and 2 bases for J; bases not matched to a gene: 3. Germline assignment: CDR1 MNHEY and CDR2 SVGAGI. CDR3 amino acids: CASGQGNYGYTF. The CDR3 DNA reads TGTGCCTCCGGACAGGGGAACTATGGCTACACCTTC.

The V call is TRBV9, the J call TRBJ1-1; possibly TRBD1 for D (5 bases). The CDR3 sequence is 14 residues long. V lost 3 bases and J 3 bases, leaving 12 bases between the germline ends. CDR1 SGDLS and CDR2 YYNGEE come from the germline V gene. CDR3 DNA sequence: TGTGCCAGCAGCGCCTCCTCAGGGTACACTGAAGCTTTCTTT. Protein sequence: CASSASSGYTEAFF.

This clone appeared once. The chain is built from TRBV3-1 (or the pseudogene TRBV3-2) and TRBJ2-5, with 7 bases identical to TRBD1. The CDR3 is made up of 15 amino acids. Per the germline V gene, CDR1 is LGHDT and CDR2 is YNNKEL (reference sequence). The ends lost 0 bases at V and 1 base at J; junction bases unmatched: 2. CDR3 protein: CASSQEQGSQETQYF. The CDR3 DNA sequence: TGTGCCAGCAGCCAAGAACAGGGGTCCCAAGAGACCCAGTACTTC.

V and J are TRBV7-9 and TRBJ1-2, with D unresolved. V was clipped by 4 bases and J by 4 bases, with 19 bases between them. The germline CDR1 and CDR2 sequences are SEHNR and FQNEAQ (reference sequence). CDR3 length equals 16 residues. The CDR3 DNA reads TGTGCCAGCAGCTCGCCAACCGGAAGTAGCCTCTATGGCTACACCTTC. As protein: CASSSPTGSSLYGYTF.

This chain connects TRBV6-1 to TRBJ2-2, with TRBD1 identical over 7 bases. J gave up 0 bases and V 4 bases, and 11 bases lay outside the gene matches. CDR1 and CDR2 from the germline V gene are MNHNS and SASEGT. This CDR3 is 18 amino acids long. The CDR3 DNA follows: TGTGCCAGCAGTGCATTTGGGACAGCGAGTTCGAACACCGGGGAGCTGTTTTTT. Protein product: CASSAFGTASSNTGELFF.

This chain connects TRBV4-1 to TRBJ2-7, with 10 nucleotides matching TRBD1. V was pared by 1 base and J by 5 bases, with 2 bases of the junction left unmatched. The germline V gene encodes CDR1 MGHRA and CDR2 YSYEKL. This CDR3 is built from 14 residues. Here the CDR3 reads CASSQGTGGNEQYF. CDR3 in DNA: TGCGCCAGCAGCCAAGGGACAGGGGGTAACGAGCAGTACTTC.

V and J are TRBV7-8 and TRBJ1-1; maybe TRBD1 (6 bases). Trimming took off 5 bases at V and 5 bases at J, with 21 bases between the two ends. The CDR3 consists of 16 residues. CDR1 SGHVS and CDR2 FQNEAQ come from the germline V gene. The CDR3 region has the DNA TGTGCCAGCAGCCAGAAACAGGGAATCCGAGAGACTGAAGCTTTCTTT. It specifies CASSQKQGIRETEAFF.

This chain connects TRBV12-3 or TRBV12-4 to TRBJ1-5; D remains ambiguous. The CDR3 spans 13 residues. Trimming stripped 3 bases from V and 8 bases from J, with 11 bases between. The CDR3: CASSLGDLKPQHF. The CDR3 bases are TGTGCCAGCAGTTTGGGAGACCTGAAGCCCCAGCATTTT.

The V and J genes are TRBV10-3 and TRBJ2-7; 7 bases map to TRBD1. Germline lookup yields CDR1 ENHRY and CDR2 SYGVKD. V shed 2 bases and J 3 bases; nucleotides not matched to a gene: 19. The length of the CDR3 is 19 residues. For the CDR3, the DNA is TGTGCCATCAGTGAGCCGCGCACCGACCTGACAGGGCCAGACTACGAGCAGTACTTC. It is translated as CAISEPRTDLTGPDYEQYF.

The CDR3 sequence: CASSDLAGPFTDTQYF. CDR3 DNA sequence: TGTGCCAGCAGTGACCTAGCGGGGCCCTTCACAGATACGCAGTATTTT. This rearrangement joins TRBV25-1 to TRBJ2-3; 9 positions agree with TRBD2. After removal of 3 bases from V and 2 bases from J, the junction contained 6 bases not matched to a gene. From germline, CDR1 is MGHDK and CDR2 SYGVNS. The CDR3 is 16 amino acids.

The V gene is TRBV7-9, the J gene TRBJ2-3; D possibly corresponds to TRBD2 (6 bases). The CDR3 is 14 residues long. With 5 bases removed from V and 2 bases from J, the gap between germline ends came to 11 bases. Germline CDR1 SEHNR, CDR2 FQNEAQ (reference sequence). CDR3 sequence reads: CASSGWTNTDTQYF. The DNA for the CDR3 is TGTGCCAGCAGCGGGTGGACTAACACAGATACGCAGTATTTT.

CDR3 in DNA: TGTGCCAGCAGTGAAGCGCGAGCTTTCTTT. It translates to CASSEARAFF. The chain employs TRBV6-1 and TRBJ1-1; D call uncertain. The germline V gene has CDR1 MNHNS and CDR2 SASEGT. CDR3 length: 10 residues. Trimming took off 0 bases at V and 10 bases at J, with 3 bases between the two ends.

The sample holds one count of this clone. The chain carries TRBV7-8 and TRBJ2-1; a possible D gene is TRBD2 (6 bases). Trimming removed 5 bases from V and 7 bases from J, with 21 bases in between. The CDR3 covers 16 residues. The germline V gene has CDR1 SGHVS and CDR2 FQNEAQ. CDR3 protein: CASSRAAPVAANEQFF. In nucleotides, the CDR3 is TGTGCCAGCAGCCGAGCGGCCCCAGTAGCGGCTAATGAGCAGTTCTTC.

The CDR3 DNA is TGTGCCAGCCGACTAGCGGGGTACACAGATACGCAGTATTTT. This codes for CASRLAGYTDTQYF. This sequence joins TRBV6-4 and TRBJ2-3; 11 bases agree with TRBD2. V lost 8 bases and J lost 2; bases outside the gene matches: 3. Germline V gene lookup returns CDR1 MRHNA and CDR2 SNTAGT. The CDR3 sequence is 14 residues long.

V gene TRBV10-1 combines with J gene TRBJ1-1; D may be TRBD1 (6 bases). CDR1 and CDR2 (germline): WNHNN, SYGVQD (reference sequence). The V gene lost 10 bases and the J gene lost 4 bases, with 22 bases spanning the gap. The CDR3 contains 15 residues. CDR3 DNA: TGCGCCACCAGCCGGGATTCAGGGGTGAGCACTGAAGCTTTCTTT. Translating it yields CATSRDSGVSTEAFF.

As DNA, the CDR3 is TGTGCCAGCTCACCAAGTGGCAGGGGGCGCGCGACCGGGGAGCTGTTTTTT. This sequence encodes CASSPSGRGRATGELFF. The V call is TRBV18, the J call TRBJ2-2, with TRBD1 identical over 8 bases. The CDR3 loop spans 17 amino acids. Germline CDR1 reads KGHSH; CDR2 reads LQKENI. V lost 2 bases, J lost 5 bases, and 10 bases stayed unmatched.

V gene TRBV6-2 or TRBV6-3 combines with J gene TRBJ2-7, with D perhaps TRBD2 (5 bases). Germline assignment: CDR1 MNHEY and CDR2 SVGEGT. The CDR3 has 14 residues. Trimming took off 5 bases at V and 6 bases at J, with 17 bases between the two ends. The DNA of the CDR3 is TGTGCCAGCAGTCACCGGGCCGATGGAGGCGAGCAGTACTTC. Encoded protein: CASSHRADGGEQYF.

V is TRBV7-3 and J is TRBJ1-2; 10 positions agree with TRBD1. Germline lookup yields CDR1 SGHTA and CDR2 FQGTGA. This CDR3 spans 14 amino acids. V shed 5 bases, J shed 4 bases, and the junction held 4 bases outside the gene matches. This chain's CDR3 is CASSPDRGSYGYTF. The DNA of the CDR3 is TGTGCCAGCAGCCCGGACAGGGGGAGCTATGGCTACACCTTC.

The V and J genes are TRBV6-5 and TRBJ1-6; D unclear. Germline-derived CDR1 and CDR2 are MNHEY and SVGAGI. Trimming removed 2 bases at V and 5 bases at J, with 10 bases between. CDR3 length equals 15 residues. The CDR3 DNA follows: TGTGCCAGCAGTTACACTGGTGAACATAATTCACCCCTCCACTTT. Translated: CASSYTGEHNSPLHF.

The V gene is TRBV18, the J gene TRBJ1-5; D ambiguous. Looked up from germline, CDR1 is KGHSH and CDR2 is LQKENI. The CDR3 is 14 residues long. Trimming took off 2 bases at V and 1 base at J, with 6 bases between the two ends. The DNA for the CDR3 is TGTGCCAGCTCACCAGTCCCAAGCAATCAGCCCCAGCATTTT. Translation: CASSPVPSNQPQHF. The full variable domain, rest sourced from reference TRBV18 and TRBJ1-5, is NAGVMQNPRHLVRRRGQEARLRCSPMKGHSHVYWYRQLPEEGLKFMVYLQKENIIDESGMPKERFSAEFPKEGPSILRIQQVVRGDSAAYFCASSPVPSNQPQHFGDGTRLSIL.

The gene calls are TRBV27 and TRBJ2-3; D might be TRBD2 (7 bases). Germline V gene lookup returns CDR1 MNHEY and CDR2 SMNVEV (reference sequence). This CDR3 spans 15 amino acids. The V gene lost 2 bases and the J gene lost 4 bases, with 13 bases spanning the gap. The CDR3 sequence is CASSLVGGPADTQYF. The CDR3 region has the DNA TGTGCCAGCAGTTTAGTGGGGGGGCCCGCAGATACGCAGTATTTT.

This chain's CDR3 is CASSERQGATGNEQFF. DNA for the CDR3: TGTGCCAGCAGTGAGCGACAGGGGGCCACGGGAAATGAGCAGTTCTTC. The genes are TRBV6-1 and TRBJ2-1, with 10 positions matching TRBD1. After removal of 3 bases from V and 7 bases from J, the junction contained 9 bases not matched to a gene. CDR1 MNHNS and CDR2 SASEGT come from the germline V gene. The CDR3 covers 16 residues.